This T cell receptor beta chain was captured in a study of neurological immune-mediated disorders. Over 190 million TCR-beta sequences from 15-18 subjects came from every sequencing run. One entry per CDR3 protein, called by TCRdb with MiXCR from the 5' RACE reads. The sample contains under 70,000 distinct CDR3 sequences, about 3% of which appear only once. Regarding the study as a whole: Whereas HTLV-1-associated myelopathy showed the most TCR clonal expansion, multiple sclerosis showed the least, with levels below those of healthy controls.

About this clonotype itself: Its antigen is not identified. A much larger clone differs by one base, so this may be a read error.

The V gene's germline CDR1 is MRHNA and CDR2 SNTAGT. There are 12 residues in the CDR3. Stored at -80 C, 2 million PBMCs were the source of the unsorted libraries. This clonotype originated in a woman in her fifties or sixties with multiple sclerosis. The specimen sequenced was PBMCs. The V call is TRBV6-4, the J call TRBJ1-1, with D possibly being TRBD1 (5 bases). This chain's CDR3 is CDSRETFTEAFF. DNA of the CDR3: TGTGACAGCAGGGAGACCTTCACTGAAGCTTTCTTT.